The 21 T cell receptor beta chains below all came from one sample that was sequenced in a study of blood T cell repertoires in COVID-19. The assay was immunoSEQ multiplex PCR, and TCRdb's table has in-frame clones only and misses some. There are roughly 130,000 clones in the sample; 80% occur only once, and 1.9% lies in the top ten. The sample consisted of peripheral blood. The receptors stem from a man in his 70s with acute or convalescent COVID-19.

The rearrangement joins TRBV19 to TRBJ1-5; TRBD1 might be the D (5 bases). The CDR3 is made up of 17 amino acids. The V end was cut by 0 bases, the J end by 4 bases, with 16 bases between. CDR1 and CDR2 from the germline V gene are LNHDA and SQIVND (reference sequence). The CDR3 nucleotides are TGTGCCAGTAGTATAGATGGGGCAGGGTTATGGAATCAGCCCCAGCATTTT. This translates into CASSIDGAGLWNQPQHF.

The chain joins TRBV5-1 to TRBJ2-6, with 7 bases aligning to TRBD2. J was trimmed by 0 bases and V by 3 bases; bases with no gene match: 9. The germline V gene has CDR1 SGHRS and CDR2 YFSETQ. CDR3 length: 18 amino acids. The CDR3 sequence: CASSSDAWTSSGANVLTF. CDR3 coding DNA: TGCGCCAGCAGCTCGGACGCTTGGACTAGCTCTGGGGCCAACGTCCTGACTTTC.

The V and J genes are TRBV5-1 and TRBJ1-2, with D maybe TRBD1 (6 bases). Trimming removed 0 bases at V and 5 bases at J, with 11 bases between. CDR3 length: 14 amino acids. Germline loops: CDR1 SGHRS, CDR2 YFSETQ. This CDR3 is CASSLGTVRYGYTF. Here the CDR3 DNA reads TGCGCCAGCAGCTTGGGGACAGTTCGATATGGCTACACCTTC.

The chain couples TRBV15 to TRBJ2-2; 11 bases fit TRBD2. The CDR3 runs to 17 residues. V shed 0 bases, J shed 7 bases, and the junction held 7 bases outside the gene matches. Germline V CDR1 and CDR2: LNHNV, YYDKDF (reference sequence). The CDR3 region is CATSREILAGVVGELFF. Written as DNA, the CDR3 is TGTGCCACCAGCAGAGAGATACTAGCGGGGGTGGTCGGGGAGCTGTTTTTT.

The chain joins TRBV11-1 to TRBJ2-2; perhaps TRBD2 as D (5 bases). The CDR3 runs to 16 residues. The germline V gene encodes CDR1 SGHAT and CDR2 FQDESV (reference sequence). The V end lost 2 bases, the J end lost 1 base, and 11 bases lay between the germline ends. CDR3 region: CASSLTRRGNTGELFF. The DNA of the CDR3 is TGTGCCAGCAGCTTAACCCGACGGGGGAACACCGGGGAGCTGTTTTTT.

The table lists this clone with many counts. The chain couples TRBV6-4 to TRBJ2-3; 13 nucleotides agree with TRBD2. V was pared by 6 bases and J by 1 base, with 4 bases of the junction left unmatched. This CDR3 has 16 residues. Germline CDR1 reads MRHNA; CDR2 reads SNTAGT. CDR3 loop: CASRELAGGCTDTQYF. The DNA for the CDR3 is TGTGCCAGCAGGGAACTAGCGGGGGGGTGCACAGATACGCAGTATTTT.

The CDR3 DNA follows: TGTGCCAGCAGCGAGGGGGCTCAGGGAAACACCATATATTTT. Residues: CASSEGAQGNTIYF. This rearrangement joins TRBV9 to TRBJ1-3, with TRBD1 matching over 7 bases. J lost 4 bases, V lost 3 bases, and 4 bases had no gene match. Germline CDR1 reads SGDLS; CDR2 reads YYNGEE. The CDR3 is 14 residues long.

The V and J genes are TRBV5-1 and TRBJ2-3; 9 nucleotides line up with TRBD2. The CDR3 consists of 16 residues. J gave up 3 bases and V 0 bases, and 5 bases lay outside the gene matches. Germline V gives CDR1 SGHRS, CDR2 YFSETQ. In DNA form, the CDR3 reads TGCGCCAGCAGCTTGGAGGGCGGGGGGGCGACAGATACGCAGTATTTT. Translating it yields CASSLEGGGATDTQYF.

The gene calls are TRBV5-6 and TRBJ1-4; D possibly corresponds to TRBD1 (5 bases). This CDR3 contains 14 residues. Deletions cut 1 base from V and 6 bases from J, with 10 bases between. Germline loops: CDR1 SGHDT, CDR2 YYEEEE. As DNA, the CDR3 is TGTGCCAGCAGCTTGCGTGCGGGGGATGAAAAACTGTTTTTT. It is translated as CASSLRAGDEKLFF.

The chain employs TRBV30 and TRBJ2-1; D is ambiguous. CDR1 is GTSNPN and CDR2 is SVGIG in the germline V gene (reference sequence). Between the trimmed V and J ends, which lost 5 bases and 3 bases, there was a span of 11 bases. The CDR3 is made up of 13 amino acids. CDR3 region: CAWDPHGYNEQFF. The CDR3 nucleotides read TGTGCCTGGGATCCCCACGGCTACAATGAGCAGTTCTTC.

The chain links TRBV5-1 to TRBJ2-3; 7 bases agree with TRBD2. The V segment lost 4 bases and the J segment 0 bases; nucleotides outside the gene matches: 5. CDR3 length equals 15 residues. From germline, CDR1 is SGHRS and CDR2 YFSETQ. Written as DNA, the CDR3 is TGCGCCAGCAGCCCGGGACTAACCAGCACAGATACGCAGTATTTT. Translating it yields CASSPGLTSTDTQYF.

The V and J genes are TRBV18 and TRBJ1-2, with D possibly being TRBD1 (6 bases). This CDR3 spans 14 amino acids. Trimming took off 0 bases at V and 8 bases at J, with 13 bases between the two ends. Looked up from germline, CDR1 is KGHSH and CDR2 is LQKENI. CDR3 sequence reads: CASSPPGTRGGYTF. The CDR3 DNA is TGTGCCAGCTCACCACCGGGGACACGAGGGGGCTACACCTTC.

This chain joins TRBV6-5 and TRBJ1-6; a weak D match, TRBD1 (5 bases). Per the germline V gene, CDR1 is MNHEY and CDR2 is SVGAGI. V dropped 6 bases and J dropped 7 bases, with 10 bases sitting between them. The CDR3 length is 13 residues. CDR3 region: CASRGPRNSPLHF. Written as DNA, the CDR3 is TGTGCCAGCAGGGGGCCCAGAAATTCACCCCTCCACTTT.

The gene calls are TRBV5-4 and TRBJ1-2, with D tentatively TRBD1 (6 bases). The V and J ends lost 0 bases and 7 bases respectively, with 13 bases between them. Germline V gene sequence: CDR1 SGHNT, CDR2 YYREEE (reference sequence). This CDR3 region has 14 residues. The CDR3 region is CASSLDGVGGGYTF. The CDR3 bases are TGTGCCAGCAGCTTGGATGGAGTAGGGGGTGGCTACACCTTC.

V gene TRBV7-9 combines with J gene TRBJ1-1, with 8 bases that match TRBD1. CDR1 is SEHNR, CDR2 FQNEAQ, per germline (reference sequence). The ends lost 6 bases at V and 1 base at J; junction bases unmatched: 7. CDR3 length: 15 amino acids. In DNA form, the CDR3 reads TGTGCCAGCAGGGCCGGGACAGGTACGAACACTGAAGCTTTCTTT. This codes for CASRAGTGTNTEAFF.

This chain's CDR3 is CASSASSYNSPLHF. In DNA, the CDR3 is TGTGCCAGCAGCGCCAGCTCCTATAATTCACCCCTCCACTTT. This chain uses TRBV11-2 with TRBJ1-6; D call uncertain. The CDR3 loop spans 14 amino acids. Germline V lookup: CDR1 SGHAT, CDR2 FQNNGV. V lost 5 bases and J lost 0, with 5 bases in between.

The CDR3 reads CASSLRGGGTDTQYF. DNA for the CDR3: TGTGCCAGCAGCTTACGTGGGGGGGGCACAGATACGCAGTATTTT. The genes are TRBV7-3 and TRBJ2-3; 7 bases align to TRBD2. CDR1 and CDR2 (germline): SGHTA, FQGTGA. CDR3 size: 15 residues. With V trimmed by 2 bases and J by 1 base, 3 bases remained unmatched. Filled out from reference TRBV7-3 and TRBJ2-3, the complete variable domain reads GAGVSQTPSNKVTEKGKYVELRCDPISGHTALYWYRQSLGQGPEFLIYFQGTGAADDSGLPNDRFFAVRPEGSVSTLKIQRTERGDSAVYLCASSLRGGGTDTQYFGPGTRLTVL.

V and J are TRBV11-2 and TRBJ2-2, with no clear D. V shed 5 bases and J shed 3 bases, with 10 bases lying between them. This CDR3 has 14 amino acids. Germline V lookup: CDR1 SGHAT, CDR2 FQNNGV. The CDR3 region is CASSHYSDTGELFF. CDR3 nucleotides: TGTGCCAGCAGCCACTACTCTGACACCGGGGAGCTGTTTTTT.

CDR3 in amino acids: CASSRTGPATEAFF. CDR3 nucleotides: TGTGCCAGCTCACGGACAGGTCCGGCCACTGAAGCTTTCTTT. The chain recombines TRBV18 with TRBJ1-1; 7 nucleotides align to TRBD1. V trimming: 4 bases; J trimming: 4 bases; junction bases outside the gene matches: 6. CDR1 is KGHSH, CDR2 LQKENI, per germline. CDR3 size: 14 residues.

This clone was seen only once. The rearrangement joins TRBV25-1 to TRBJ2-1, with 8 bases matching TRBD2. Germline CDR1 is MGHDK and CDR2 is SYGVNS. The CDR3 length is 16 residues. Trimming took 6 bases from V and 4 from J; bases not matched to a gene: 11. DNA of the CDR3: TGTGCCAGCAGCGATCTCGGGACTAGGGGATACAATGAGCAGTTCTTC. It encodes CASSDLGTRGYNEQFF.

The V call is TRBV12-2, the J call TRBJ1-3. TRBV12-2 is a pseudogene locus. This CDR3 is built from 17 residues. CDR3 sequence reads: CASRPTTESSSGNTIYF. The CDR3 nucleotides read TGTGCAAGTCGCCCTACGACGGAGAGTAGCTCTGGAAACACCATATATTTT.